This passage covers 30 T cell receptor beta chains from one sample sequenced in a study of blood T cell repertoires in COVID-19. The protocol was immunoSEQ multiplex PCR, while the TCRdb copy is restricted to in-frame clones and leaves out a portion. This sample carries about 180,000 clones, roughly 85% of them seen once, and the ten largest clones take 6.2%. Sequenced: PBMCs or T cells enriched from blood (not recorded which). The receptor set was obtained from a man aged 40-49 years who had recovered from COVID-19.

On this clone: At the DNA level, this CDR3 is encoded by other sequences in the same sample as well. The chain carries TRBV5-1 and TRBJ1-5, with TRBD1 matching 7 bases. Trimming cost V 4 bases and J 4 bases; bases outside gene matches: 5. CDR1 is SGHRS, CDR2 YFSETQ, per germline. The CDR3 spans 14 residues. The CDR3 spells CASSPGQSNQPQHF. CDR3 coding DNA: TGCGCCAGCAGCCCGGGACAGTCTAATCAGCCCCAGCATTTT.

CDR3 protein: CASSSGALGEQYF. Written as DNA, the CDR3 is TGTGCCAGCAGTTCAGGGGCACTGGGTGAGCAGTACTTC. The chain is built from TRBV6-6 and TRBJ2-7, with D maybe TRBD1 (6 bases). Trimming took 4 bases from V and 7 from J, leaving 14 bases between them. Germline V gene sequence: CDR1 MNHNY, CDR2 SVGAGI (reference sequence). The CDR3 is 13 amino acids.

CDR3 loop: CASSPTGQGNEAFF. The CDR3 nucleotides read TGTGCCAGCAGTCCAACTGGACAGGGGAATGAAGCTTTCTTT. This chain links TRBV11-2 with TRBJ1-1, with 9 nucleotides matching TRBD1. The V segment lost 6 bases and the J segment 7 bases; nucleotides outside the gene matches: 9. CDR3 length: 14 amino acids. Germline CDR1 and CDR2: SGHAT and FQNNGV. Using reference TRBV11-2 and TRBJ1-1 for the parts outside the CDR3, the full variable domain is EAGVAQSPRYKIIEKRQSVAFWCNPISGHATLYWYQQILGQGPKLLIQFQNNGVVDDSQLPKDRFSAERLKGVDSTLKIQPAKLEDSAVYLCASSPTGQGNEAFFGQGTRLTVV.

The chain joins TRBV6-5 to TRBJ2-5, with 10 bases aligning to TRBD1. There are 15 residues in the CDR3. V lost 6 bases to trimming and J lost 7 bases; unmatched junction nucleotides: 11. Germline V lookup: CDR1 MNHEY, CDR2 SVGAGI. The CDR3 DNA follows: TGTGCCAGCAGGAGCAGACAGGGGGCGGAGGGGACCCAGTACTTC. It encodes CASRSRQGAEGTQYF.

The V gene is TRBV28, the J gene TRBJ1-1, with 9 bases aligning to TRBD1. Germline CDR1 is MDHEN and CDR2 is SYDVKM. The CDR3 has 15 amino acids. Trimming took 6 bases from V and 4 from J; bases not matched to a gene: 9. The CDR3 DNA follows: TGTGCCAGCAGATTAGGACAGGGGTATAGCACTGAAGCTTTCTTT. Encoded protein: CASRLGQGYSTEAFF.

Details on this clone: The identical CDR3 is also encoded by other nucleotide sequences in the sample. The rearrangement uses TRBV2 and TRBJ1-2, with D hard to call. V was clipped by 3 bases and J by 4 bases, with 9 bases between them. The CDR3 is made up of 13 amino acids. Looked up from germline, CDR1 is SNHLY and CDR2 is FYNNEI. The CDR3: CASSDEVGYGYTF. The CDR3 DNA reads as TGTGCCAGCAGTGATGAGGTGGGCTATGGCTACACCTTC.

The chain combines TRBV7-9 with TRBJ2-1, with D perhaps TRBD2 (6 bases). Germline V CDR1 and CDR2: SEHNR, FQNEAQ (reference sequence). This CDR3 region has 16 residues. Trimming stripped 3 bases from V and 5 bases from J, with 17 bases between. This chain's CDR3 is CASSFPRRGPHNEQFF. In nucleotides, the CDR3 is TGTGCCAGCAGCTTCCCGCGGCGGGGACCCCACAATGAGCAGTTCTTC.

DNA of the CDR3: TGTGCCTGGAAGACAGGGGGTACGCAGTATTTT. Translating gives CAWKTGGTQYF. The rearrangement joins TRBV30 to TRBJ2-3; 9 bases map to TRBD1. Germline CDR1 GTSNPN, CDR2 SVGIG (reference sequence). The CDR3 runs to 11 residues. V was clipped by 4 bases and J by 8 bases; unmatched bases: 1.

This clone was observed once. This chain joins TRBV3-1 (or the pseudogene TRBV3-2) and TRBJ1-2, with 11 positions matching TRBD1. The CDR3 runs 15 residues. J was trimmed by 4 bases and V by 4 bases; bases with no gene match: 5. Germline assignment: CDR1 LGHDT and CDR2 YNNKEL (reference sequence). CDR3 DNA: TGTGCCAGCAGCCTCCGGACAGGGGGCGTCTATGGCTACACCTTC. Residues: CASSLRTGGVYGYTF.

The rearrangement links TRBV5-1 to TRBJ2-1; 9 bases match TRBD2. This CDR3 region has 15 residues. The germline V gene encodes CDR1 SGHRS and CDR2 YFSETQ. J gave up 7 bases and V 4 bases, and 9 bases lay outside the gene matches. CDR3 sequence (DNA): TGCGCCAGCAGCCCTAGAGCGGGGGGCCCGAATGAGCAGTTCTTC. Translated, it gives CASSPRAGGPNEQFF.

There are many counts of this clone. J is TRBJ1-2 and V is TRBV5-1, with 9 positions matching TRBD1. Germline-derived CDR1 and CDR2 are SGHRS and YFSETQ. There are 15 residues in the CDR3. Trimming took 4 bases from V and 6 from J; bases not matched to a gene: 10. The CDR3 protein is CASSPDRGGKDGYTF. In nucleotides, the CDR3 is TGCGCCAGCAGCCCGGACAGGGGAGGGAAGGATGGCTACACCTTC.

The rearrangement links TRBV7-9 to TRBJ1-2; 7 bases align to TRBD1. With V trimmed by 3 bases and J by 4 bases, 5 bases remained unmatched. The CDR3 contains 14 residues. Germline CDR1 and CDR2: SEHNR and FQNEAQ (reference sequence). The CDR3 region has the DNA TGTGCCAGCAGCTTCCTACAGGGGAGCTATGGCTACACCTTC. Encoded protein: CASSFLQGSYGYTF.

The rearrangement links TRBV9 to TRBJ2-2; 9 bases align to TRBD1. This CDR3 is 16 amino acids long. After removal of 3 bases from V and 4 bases from J, the junction contained 7 bases not matched to a gene. Germline values: CDR1 SGDLS, CDR2 YYNGEE. CDR3 coding DNA: TGTGCCAGCAGCGCCGGTACAGGGGGCGTCACCGGGGAGCTGTTTTTT. Protein sequence: CASSAGTGGVTGELFF.

The J gene is TRBJ1-3, the V gene TRBV9; TRBD1 aligns across 7 bases. The V gene's germline CDR1 is SGDLS and CDR2 YYNGEE. The J segment lost 0 bases and the V segment lost 3 bases, leaving 12 bases of the junction unmatched. This CDR3 is 18 amino acids long. CDR3 sequence (DNA): TGTGCCAGCAGCGAGGATTGGACAGGCCAAACCTCTGGAAACACCATATATTTT. Amino acid sequence: CASSEDWTGQTSGNTIYF.

The chain couples TRBV11-2 to TRBJ2-1; the D is unclear. Germline V gene lookup returns CDR1 SGHAT and CDR2 FQNNGV. The CDR3 totals 13 residues. The V end was cut by 2 bases, the J end by 4 bases, with 6 bases between. Here the CDR3 DNA reads TGTGCCAGCAGCTTAATACTTTACAATGAGCAGTTCTTC. This gives the protein CASSLILYNEQFF.

This chain connects TRBV24-1 to TRBJ1-2, with TRBD1 identical over 8 bases. Losses at the gene ends were 4 bases for V and 8 bases for J; bases not matched to a gene: 2. This CDR3 is 12 amino acids long. Germline loops: CDR1 KGHDR, CDR2 SFDVKD. The CDR3 spells CATSETGVGYTF. The CDR3 coding sequence is TGTGCCACCAGTGAGACAGGGGTCGGCTACACCTTC.

V gene TRBV28 combines with J gene TRBJ1-2; D might be TRBD1 (6 bases). Trimming removed 8 bases from V and 2 bases from J, with 9 bases in between. The CDR3 consists of 12 residues. The germline CDR1 and CDR2 sequences are MDHEN and SYDVKM. The DNA of the CDR3 is TGTGCCAGCCAGGGGTCGAACTATGGCTACACCTTC. It codes for CASQGSNYGYTF.

Remarks on this clone: The same CDR3 also results from other DNA sequences found in this sample. The chain links TRBV24-1 to TRBJ2-7, with TRBD1 matching 7 bases. V trimming: 2 bases; J trimming: 6 bases; junction bases outside the gene matches: 0. Per germline, CDR1 KGHDR and CDR2 SFDVKD. The CDR3 consists of 12 residues. DNA for the CDR3: TGTGCCACCAGTGATTCAGGGGGCGAGCAGTACTTC. Its protein is CATSDSGGEQYF.

This clone has only a few counts. V usage is TRBV2 and J usage is TRBJ2-3, with 11 bases that match TRBD1. Germline V gene sequence: CDR1 SNHLY, CDR2 FYNNEI. CDR3 size: 15 residues. Trimming removed 7 bases from V and 5 bases from J; junction bases left unmatched: 8. The CDR3 protein is CASIKDRGRIDTQYF. The CDR3 nucleotides read TGTGCCAGCATTAAGGACAGGGGGCGCATAGATACGCAGTATTTT.

The genes are TRBV5-1 and TRBJ1-4; TRBD1 aligns across 12 bases. CDR1 SGHRS and CDR2 YFSETQ come from the germline V gene. V lost 3 bases, J lost 0 bases, and 3 bases stayed unmatched. The CDR3 length is 17 residues. CDR3 bases: TGCGCCAGCAGCTCCGGGACAGGGGGCCCAACTAATGAAAAACTGTTTTTT. It encodes CASSSGTGGPTNEKLFF.

V and J are TRBV6-5 and TRBJ1-1; tentative D call: TRBD1 (5 bases). CDR1 MNHEY and CDR2 SVGAGI come from the germline V gene. The CDR3 covers 13 residues. V shed 9 bases and J shed 0 bases, with 11 bases lying between them. The CDR3 region is CASVDTMNTEAFF. The CDR3 bases are TGTGCCAGTGTGGACACCATGAACACTGAAGCTTTCTTT.

The chain links TRBV5-1 to TRBJ1-5, with D perhaps matching TRBD1 (5 bases). This CDR3 contains 15 residues. V was cut by 0 bases and J by 2 bases, with 9 bases left in between. Germline loops: CDR1 SGHRS, CDR2 YFSETQ. The CDR3 region is CASSLVGARNQPQHF. The CDR3 DNA reads TGCGCCAGCAGCTTGGTAGGGGCCCGCAATCAGCCCCAGCATTTT.

This chain joins TRBV30 and TRBJ1-5, with D perhaps TRBD1 (6 bases). The CDR3 length is 17 residues. Germline CDR1 and CDR2: GTSNPN and SVGIG (reference sequence). Trimming removed 0 bases from V and 0 bases from J, with 15 bases in between. CDR3 sequence reads: CAWSVPGRGDSNQPQHF. For the CDR3, the DNA is TGTGCCTGGAGTGTACCCGGCAGGGGCGATAGCAATCAGCCCCAGCATTTT.

The V gene is TRBV6-2 or TRBV6-3, the J gene TRBJ1-1; D remains ambiguous. CDR1 is MNHEY, CDR2 SVGEGT, per germline. With 6 bases removed from V and 1 base from J, the gap between germline ends came to 18 bases. The CDR3 loop spans 16 amino acids. The CDR3 spells CASSEISRGRNTEAFF. Here the CDR3 DNA reads TGTGCCAGCAGCGAAATTTCCAGAGGGCGGAACACTGAAGCTTTCTTT.

The chain has TRBV5-1 and TRBJ2-3, with 8 bases matching TRBD2. CDR1 is SGHRS, CDR2 YFSETQ, per germline. This CDR3 spans 16 amino acids. V was pared by 0 bases and J by 2 bases, with 5 bases of the junction left unmatched. DNA of the CDR3: TGCGCCAGCAGCTTGGGTGCGGGAGGCGCCACAGATACGCAGTATTTT. Residues: CASSLGAGGATDTQYF.

The V and J genes are TRBV19 and TRBJ1-4; possible D gene TRBD1, 5 bases. This CDR3 is 17 amino acids long. V was pared by 6 bases and J by 4 bases, with 21 bases between. Germline V gives CDR1 LNHDA, CDR2 SQIVND (reference sequence). CDR3 coding DNA: TGTGCCAGTAGCAAAGCAGGGAAAGGGTGGGTTAATGAAAAACTGTTTTTT. Translation: CASSKAGKGWVNEKLFF.

The V gene is TRBV7-8, the J gene TRBJ2-7; TRBD1 aligns across 8 bases. J gave up 4 bases and V 2 bases, and 4 bases lay outside the gene matches. Germline assignment: CDR1 SGHVS and CDR2 FQNEAQ. This CDR3 is built from 14 residues. CDR3 in amino acids: CASSLQGAGYEQYF. In nucleotides, the CDR3 is TGTGCCAGCAGCTTACAGGGGGCGGGGTACGAGCAGTACTTC.

This chain joins TRBV16 and TRBJ1-6; TRBD1 matches 7 bases. Germline assignment: CDR1 KGHSY and CDR2 FQNENV. Germline trimming cut 3 bases from V and 4 bases from J; bases unmatched to any gene: 6. The CDR3 extends over 16 amino acids. The CDR3 sequence: CASSQGQRDYNSPLHF. CDR3 DNA: TGTGCCAGCAGCCAGGGACAGCGAGATTATAATTCACCCCTCCACTTT.

The chain couples TRBV2 to TRBJ2-5; D is perhaps TRBD2 (6 bases). CDR1 is SNHLY, CDR2 FYNNEI, per germline. The CDR3 runs to 15 residues. Trimming pared 1 base from V and 3 bases from J, leaving 12 bases between. The CDR3 region is CASSEGLGGEETQYF. For the CDR3, the DNA is TGTGCCAGCAGTGAAGGACTCGGAGGGGAAGAGACCCAGTACTTC. The full variable domain, with the rest looked up from reference TRBV2 and TRBJ2-5, is EPEVTQTPSHQVTQMGQEVILRCVPISNHLYFYWYRQILGQKVEFLVSFYNNEISEKSEIFDDQFSVERPDGSNFTLKIRSTKLEDSAMYFCASSEGLGGEETQYFGPGTRLLVL.

This chain joins TRBV28 and TRBJ2-7; 11 bases map to TRBD2. There are 20 residues in the CDR3. Germline V lookup: CDR1 MDHEN, CDR2 SYDVKM. Trimming cost V 3 bases and J 0 bases; bases outside gene matches: 16. The CDR3 DNA follows: TGTGCCAGCAGTTTGACCCCCCCGACTAGCGGGACCTACCTCTCCTACGAGCAGTACTTC. Translation gives CASSLTPPTSGTYLSYEQYF.